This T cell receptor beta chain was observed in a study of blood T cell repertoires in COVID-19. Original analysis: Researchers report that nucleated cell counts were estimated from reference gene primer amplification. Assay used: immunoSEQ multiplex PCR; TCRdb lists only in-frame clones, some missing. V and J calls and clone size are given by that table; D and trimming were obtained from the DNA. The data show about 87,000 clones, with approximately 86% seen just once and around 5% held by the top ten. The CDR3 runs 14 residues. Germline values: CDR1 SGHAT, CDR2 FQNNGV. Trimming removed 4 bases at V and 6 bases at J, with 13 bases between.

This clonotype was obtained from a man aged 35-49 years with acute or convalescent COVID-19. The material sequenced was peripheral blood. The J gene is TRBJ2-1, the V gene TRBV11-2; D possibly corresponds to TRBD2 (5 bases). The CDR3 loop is CASSSQRGSNEQFF. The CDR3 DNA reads TGTGCCAGCAGCTCCCAGCGAGGGAGCAATGAGCAGTTCTTC.